Presented here are 25 T cell receptor beta chains from one specimen sequenced in a study of Graves' ophthalmopathy and Graves' hyperthyroidism. As the template, RNA transcripts were used to amplify TCR beta CDR3 regions. HTBI primers served in a first-round RT-PCR, which a second-round multiplex PCR followed. TCRdb itself ran the multiplex PCR reads through MiXCR, one entry per CDR3 protein. The sample lists about 740,000 distinct CDR3 sequences, 40% occurring once. Sequenced input: peripheral blood. The receptors derive from an adult man with Graves' ophthalmopathy.

This clonotype appeared many times. The chain has TRBV20-1 and TRBJ1-1; D remains ambiguous. CDR1 and CDR2 (germline): DFQATT, SNEGSKA (reference sequence). V dropped 5 bases and J dropped 0 bases, with 10 bases sitting between them. CDR3 length: 13 residues. The CDR3 spells CSAPDSMNTEAFF. The CDR3 nucleotides are TGCAGTGCTCCAGACTCAATGAACACTGAAGCTTTCTTT.

This chain uses TRBV15 with TRBJ1-2; perhaps TRBD1 as D (5 bases). Trimming removed 5 bases at V and 4 bases at J, with 17 bases between. The germline V gene encodes CDR1 LNHNV and CDR2 YYDKDF (reference sequence). CDR3 length: 15 residues. The CDR3 reads CATSPEDLTAYGYTF. CDR3 nucleotides: TGTGCCACCAGCCCCGAGGACTTGACAGCCTATGGCTACACCTTC.

This clonotype was seen a few times. This chain joins TRBV19 and TRBJ2-6; TRBD1 aligns across 8 bases. This CDR3 spans 16 amino acids. Trimming removed 9 bases from V and 2 bases from J; junction bases left unmatched: 9. Germline V CDR1 and CDR2: LNHDA, SQIVND (reference sequence). The CDR3 loop is CASSGQGLPGANVLTF. Here the CDR3 DNA reads TGTGCCAGCAGTGGACAGGGTCTTCCTGGGGCCAACGTCCTGACTTTC. The full variable domain, rest sourced from reference TRBV19 and TRBJ2-6, is DGGITQSPKYLFRKEGQNVTLSCEQNLNHDAMYWYRQDPGQGLRLIYYSQIVNDFQKGDIAEGYSVSREKKESFPLTVTSAQKNPTAFYLCASSGQGLPGANVLTFGAGSRLTVL.

The rearrangement uses TRBV5-1 and TRBJ2-1; 7 bases are shared with TRBD2. Germline CDR1 SGHRS, CDR2 YFSETQ. Trimming took 6 bases from V and 8 from J; bases not matched to a gene: 14. The CDR3 has 15 residues. CDR3 coding DNA: TGCGCCAGCAACCCTCTCGCGGGAGAAATAGATGAGCAGTTCTTC. Translated: CASNPLAGEIDEQFF.

This clonotype was recorded a few times. The chain uses TRBV12-3 or TRBV12-4 and TRBJ2-5; 7 bases line up with TRBD1. The CDR3 sequence is 14 residues long. V dropped 3 bases and J dropped 3; count of bases not matched to a gene: 4. CDR3 in amino acids: CASSFSGQKETQYF. The CDR3 DNA sequence: TGTGCCAGCAGTTTCTCGGGACAGAAAGAGACCCAGTACTTC.

The chain combines TRBV29-1 with TRBJ2-6; D is unresolved. Germline V gives CDR1 SQVTM, CDR2 ANQGSEA. Trimming stripped 3 bases from V and 7 bases from J, with 4 bases between. The CDR3 runs 11 residues. CDR3 amino acids: CSVETANVLTF. CDR3 bases: TGCAGCGTTGAGACAGCCAACGTCCTGACTTTC.

This clonotype was observed at least ten times. This sequence joins TRBV7-9 and TRBJ1-3; D gene ambiguous. Germline lookup yields CDR1 SEHNR and CDR2 FQNEAQ (reference sequence). V was trimmed by 5 bases and J by 2 bases, leaving 7 bases between them. This CDR3 has 13 amino acids. The CDR3 is CASSRDTGNTIYF. CDR3 coding DNA: TGTGCCAGCAGCCGGGATACTGGAAACACCATATATTTT.

The gene calls are TRBV29-1 and TRBJ2-5; TRBD2 might be the D (6 bases). This CDR3 contains 14 residues. Per the germline V gene, CDR1 is SQVTM and CDR2 is ANQGSEA. V shed 7 bases and J shed 5 bases, with 20 bases lying between them. The CDR3 coding sequence is TGCAGCGCCGCAGCCGGGGGTATCGCGGAGACCCAGTACTTC. Protein product: CSAAAGGIAETQYF.

The chain is built from TRBV28 and TRBJ2-5; maybe TRBD1 (5 bases). The J call could be wrong; TRBJ2-7 is a better fit for the DNA end. Germline CDR1 is MDHEN and CDR2 is SYDVKM. CDR3 size: 12 residues. CDR3 sequence: CASWSGFNEQYF. The CDR3 coding sequence is TGTGCCAGCTGGTCAGGGTTTAACGAGCAGTACTTC.

V gene TRBV20-1 combines with J gene TRBJ1-1; D possibly corresponds to TRBD1 (5 bases). The CDR3 contains 14 residues. Germline loops: CDR1 DFQATT, CDR2 SNEGSKA (reference sequence). V lost 3 bases and J 6 bases, leaving 17 bases between the germline ends. DNA for the CDR3: TGCAGTGCTAGTGAGCCCCGGGGCGTTGCTGAAGCTTTCTTT. This codes for CSASEPRGVAEAFF.

Concerning this clonotype: One junction end does not reproduce the germline sequence, and a read error may be involved. The CDR3 sequence: CASSQAGGADTGELFF. CDR3 coding DNA: TGCGCCAGCAGCCAAGCAGGGGGCGCGGACACCGGGGAGCTGTTTTTT. This chain joins TRBV11-2 and TRBJ2-2; 8 bases agree with TRBD1. The germline V gene has CDR1 SGHAT and CDR2 FQNNGV. This CDR3 spans 16 amino acids.

In this sample, this clonotype turned up a few times. The J gene is TRBJ1-2, the V gene TRBV19, with 8 nucleotides matching TRBD1. The trim removed 3 bases at V and 1 base at J, leaving 7 bases unmatched. The CDR3 sequence is 16 residues long. Per the germline V gene, CDR1 is LNHDA and CDR2 is SQIVND (reference sequence). CDR3 in DNA: TGTGCCAGTAGTATCCTCCGGACAGGGAATAACTATGGCTACACCTTC. Encoded protein: CASSILRTGNNYGYTF.

In this sample, this clonotype turned up once. Possible read error: a much larger clone is one base away. The chain recombines TRBV14 with TRBJ1-2, with TRBD1 as a possible D gene (6 bases). The CDR3 sequence is 14 residues long. Trimming took off 1 base at V and 3 bases at J, with 9 bases between the two ends. In germline, CDR1 is SGHDN, CDR2 FVKESK. In DNA form, the CDR3 reads TGTGCCAGCAGCCAAGGTTGGACAGACTATGGCTACACCTTC. Protein sequence: CASSQGWTDYGYTF.

The rearrangement uses TRBV20-1 and TRBJ1-1, with TRBD1 as a possible D gene (6 bases). Germline V CDR1 and CDR2: DFQATT, SNEGSKA (reference sequence). V was clipped by 6 bases and J by 3 bases, with 14 bases between them. This CDR3 contains 13 residues. The CDR3 nucleotides are TGCAGTGCCCGAAGGGGGGCGTACACTGAAGCTTTCTTT. Protein sequence: CSARRGAYTEAFF.

This clonotype was seen many times. The V gene is TRBV6-6, the J gene TRBJ1-2; 7 nucleotides line up with TRBD1. V was clipped by 4 bases and J by 6 bases; unmatched bases: 5. This CDR3 is 13 amino acids long. Germline V CDR1 and CDR2: MNHNY, SVGAGI (reference sequence). Written as DNA, the CDR3 is TGTGCCAGCAGTTCCACAGGGGCGGATGGCTACACCTTC. It yields the protein CASSSTGADGYTF.

The DNA of the CDR3 is TGCAGTGCTAGAGATCTTGGTGCGGACGGGAACGAGCAGTACTTC. Translation gives CSARDLGADGNEQYF. V gene TRBV20-1 combines with J gene TRBJ2-7; TRBD2 is a possible D gene (5 bases). V lost 0 bases and J 5 bases, leaving 17 bases between the germline ends. Germline V CDR1 and CDR2: DFQATT, SNEGSKA (reference sequence). The CDR3 consists of 15 residues.

The sample holds many counts of this clonotype. The chain employs TRBV7-2 and TRBJ1-1; unclear D gene. The CDR3 has 15 residues. The germline V gene encodes CDR1 SGHTA and CDR2 FQGNSA. V was shortened by 5 bases and J by 5 bases, with 18 bases between the two germline ends. CDR3 sequence: CASSPRARGRTEAFF. CDR3 sequence (DNA): TGTGCCAGCAGCCCTAGGGCGCGGGGTCGGACTGAAGCTTTCTTT.

This clonotype occurred a few times. The rearrangement links TRBV20-1 to TRBJ2-2; possible D gene TRBD1, 6 bases. Trimming cost V 3 bases and J 4 bases, with 15 bases left between them. The CDR3 totals 15 residues. The germline gives CDR1 DFQATT, CDR2 SNEGSKA (reference sequence). CDR3 region: CSASSGQRLTGELFF. The CDR3 DNA reads TGCAGTGCTAGTTCCGGACAGCGTCTCACCGGGGAGCTGTTTTTT.

This clonotype was found many times. The V gene is TRBV15, the J gene TRBJ2-2, with D hard to call. V was pared by 1 base and J by 6 bases, with 6 bases between. The CDR3 totals 13 residues. The V gene's germline CDR1 is LNHNV and CDR2 YYDKDF (reference sequence). The CDR3: CATSRVTSGELFF. The CDR3 coding sequence is TGTGCCACCAGCAGAGTTACCTCCGGGGAGCTGTTTTTT. Looking up the rest from reference TRBV15 and TRBJ2-2 gives the full variable domain: DAMVIQNPRYQVTQFGKPVTLSCSQTLNHNVMYWYQQKSSQAPKLLFHYYDKDFNNEADTPDNFQSRRPNTSFCFLDIRSPGLGDTAMYLCATSRVTSGELFFGEGSRLTVL.

The V gene is TRBV27, the J gene TRBJ1-2, with 8 bases identical to TRBD1. Germline trimming cut 5 bases from V and 8 bases from J; bases unmatched to any gene: 10. This CDR3 is 14 amino acids long. Germline assignment: CDR1 MNHEY and CDR2 SMNVEV (reference sequence). The CDR3 region is CASSPLDRVRGYTF. The DNA of the CDR3 is TGTGCCAGCAGTCCGTTGGACAGGGTGAGAGGCTACACCTTC.

This clonotype showed up just a few times. For the CDR3, the DNA is TGTGCCAGCACCACATCCCGTGGTGGGAGCAATCAGCCCCAGCATTTT. As protein: CASTTSRGGSNQPQHF. The chain employs TRBV24-1 and TRBJ1-5; D remains unclear. Trimming shortened V by 11 bases and J by 1 base, and 20 bases separated the two germline ends. Germline V gives CDR1 KGHDR, CDR2 SFDVKD. The CDR3 extends over 16 amino acids.

The chain employs TRBV20-1 and TRBJ2-5, with 7 bases lining up with TRBD2. In germline, CDR1 is DFQATT, CDR2 SNEGSKA (reference sequence). V was clipped by 6 bases and J by 1 base; unmatched bases: 11. The CDR3 extends over 15 amino acids. The DNA of the CDR3 is TGCAGTGCAGAGGGAGGGGCAGGTTCCCAAGAGACCCAGTACTTC. Residues: CSAEGGAGSQETQYF.

This clonotype was seen more than once but under ten times. The V call is TRBV7-9, the J call TRBJ2-5, with unresolved D. CDR3 length: 13 amino acids. Germline V gene sequence: CDR1 SEHNR, CDR2 FQNEAQ (reference sequence). V shed 6 bases and J shed 3 bases, with 11 bases lying between them. This chain's CDR3 is CASSFQNKETQYF. The CDR3 coding sequence is TGTGCCAGCAGTTTTCAGAACAAAGAGACCCAGTACTTC.

This clonotype was found many times. The gene calls are TRBV7-2 and TRBJ2-7, with unresolved D. The CDR3 contains 13 residues. V was trimmed by 0 bases and J by 7 bases, leaving 10 bases between them. Germline V gene data show CDR1 as SGHTA and CDR2 as FQGNSA. DNA for the CDR3: TGTGCCAGCAGCTTAGCCGCGGTGGGGGAGCAGTACTTC. This gives the protein CASSLAAVGEQYF.

There are a few counts of this clonotype. The J gene is TRBJ2-7, the V gene TRBV6-5, with 7 bases fitting TRBD1. The CDR3 spans 14 residues. Germline V lookup: CDR1 MNHEY, CDR2 SVGAGI. V trimming: 6 bases; J trimming: 3 bases; junction bases outside the gene matches: 8. This chain's CDR3 is CASSRDREHYEQYF. The CDR3 DNA reads as TGTGCCAGCAGCCGTGACAGGGAGCACTACGAGCAGTACTTC.